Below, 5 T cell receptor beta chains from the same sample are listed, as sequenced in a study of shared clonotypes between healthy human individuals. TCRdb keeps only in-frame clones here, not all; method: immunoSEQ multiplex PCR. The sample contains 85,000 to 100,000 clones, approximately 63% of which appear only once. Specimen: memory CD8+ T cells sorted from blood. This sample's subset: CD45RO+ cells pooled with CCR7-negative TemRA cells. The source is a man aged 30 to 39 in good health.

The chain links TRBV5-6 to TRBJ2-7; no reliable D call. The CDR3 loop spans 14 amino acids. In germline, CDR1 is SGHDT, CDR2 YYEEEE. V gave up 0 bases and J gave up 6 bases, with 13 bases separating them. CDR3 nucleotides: TGTGCCAGCAGCTTGGGCGGATCGCCGATCGAGCAGTACTTC. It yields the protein CASSLGGSPIEQYF.

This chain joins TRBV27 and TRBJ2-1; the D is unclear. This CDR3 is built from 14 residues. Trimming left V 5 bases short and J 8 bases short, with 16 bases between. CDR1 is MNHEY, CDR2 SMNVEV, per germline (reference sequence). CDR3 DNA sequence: TGTGCCAGCAGTCCCCGTGGCCCTTTGGATGAGCAGTTCTTC. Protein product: CASSPRGPLDEQFF.

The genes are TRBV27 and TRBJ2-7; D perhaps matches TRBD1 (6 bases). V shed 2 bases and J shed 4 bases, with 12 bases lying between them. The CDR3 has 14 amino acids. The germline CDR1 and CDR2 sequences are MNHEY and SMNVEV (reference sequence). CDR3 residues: CASSLGRGVYEQYF. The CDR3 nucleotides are TGTGCCAGCAGTTTAGGCAGGGGTGTGTACGAGCAGTACTTC.

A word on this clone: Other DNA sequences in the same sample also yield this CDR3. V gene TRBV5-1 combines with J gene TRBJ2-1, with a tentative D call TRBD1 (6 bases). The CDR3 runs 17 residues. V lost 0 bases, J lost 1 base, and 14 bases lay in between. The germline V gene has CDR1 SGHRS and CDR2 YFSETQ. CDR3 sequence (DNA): TGCGCCAGCAGCTTGGGCCAGGGGACCTCTTCCTACAATGAGCAGTTCTTC. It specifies CASSLGQGTSSYNEQFF.

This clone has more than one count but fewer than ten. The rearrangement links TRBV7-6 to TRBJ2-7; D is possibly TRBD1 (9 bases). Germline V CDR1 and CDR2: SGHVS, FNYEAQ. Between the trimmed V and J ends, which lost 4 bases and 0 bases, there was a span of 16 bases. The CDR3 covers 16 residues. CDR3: CASSSTGGLGSYEQYF. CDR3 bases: TGTGCCAGCAGCTCGACAGGGGGACTAGGCTCCTACGAGCAGTACTTC.